This paragraph covers one T cell receptor (beta chain) sequence. Per the authors' pipeline: From reference gene primer amplification, estimates of nucleated cell counts were derived. Clones were read by immunoSEQ multiplex PCR, and TCRdb kept only the in-frame ones, dropping some. V and J calls and clone size are given by that table; D and trimming were obtained from the DNA. The table has approximately 280,000 clones, just under 90% seen once. The data were taken from a study of blood T cell repertoires in COVID-19. Across the whole study: Sources were T cells, B-cell-depleted T cells, or PBMCs; the material itself was cDNA or gDNA.

The CDR3 covers 16 residues. Germline CDR1 LGHDT, CDR2 YNNKEL (reference sequence). Trimming pared 1 base from V and 3 bases from J, leaving 13 bases between. This study enrolled people aged 18 to 89 from 24 US geographic areas. The study assigned cohorts using participant-reported clinical history. The sample was PBMCs or T cells enriched from blood (not recorded which). The V gene is TRBV3-1 (or the pseudogene TRBV3-2), the J gene TRBJ1-3, with D possibly matching TRBD1 (5 bases). The clonotype was recovered from a woman aged 55-70 years who had recovered from COVID-19. The CDR3, as DNA: TGTGCCAGCAGCCAAGCACGGGGGAAGAGTGGAAACACCATATATTTT. This codes for CASSQARGKSGNTIYF.